Listed below are T cell receptor beta chains from one sample, sequenced in a study of T cell responses to AZD1222 COVID-19 vaccine. This table comes from immunoSEQ multiplex PCR, and its TCRdb copy is limited to in-frame clones, with some not included. Of just under 90,000 clones in the sample, around 88% were seen once. The sequences come from peripheral blood, collected on day 0 of MenACWY control vaccination. All receptors come from an adult in good health. Both conserved end residues are part of each CDR3.

v_call	j_call	cdr3_aa
TRBV5-5	TRBJ1-2	CASSNRGTDSYGYTF
TRBV10-2	TRBJ1-4	CASRATGGPNEKLFF
TRBV6-2/TRBV6-3	TRBJ2-1	CASSYSQGEQFF
TRBV30	TRBJ2-7	CAWSPLGARQYF
TRBV6-5	TRBJ2-7	CASSYTPFSYEQYF
TRBV5-1	TRBJ2-5	CASSPGGTSQETQYF
TRBV7-2	TRBJ1-1	CASSRGQGRTEAFF
TRBV19	TRBJ1-5	CASSATGIGSNQPQHF
TRBV5-4	TRBJ1-2	CASSLAQGDNYGYTF
TRBV7-8	TRBJ2-1	CASSRSYYNEQFF
TRBV5-1	TRBJ2-2	CASSLRAGGLANTGELFF
TRBV7-9	TRBJ2-1	CASSLRTGGLGNEQFF
TRBV6-5	TRBJ2-3	CATTASGVDTQYF
TRBV11-2	TRBJ2-7	CASSPLAGASYEQYF
TRBV7-9	TRBJ1-1	CASSLPFMNTEAFF
TRBV6-2/TRBV6-3	TRBJ2-7	CASSSRDRFYEQYF
TRBV7-2	TRBJ1-2	CASSLRGIEGYTF
TRBV4-2	TRBJ1-4	CAIRNGAPWEEKLFF
TRBV6-2/TRBV6-3	TRBJ1-2	CASSRLGQVTAYTF
TRBV2	TRBJ1-2	CASRPRTEANYGYTF
TRBV28	TRBJ2-2	CASSFQALAGTGELFF
TRBV7-9	TRBJ1-3	CASSLDSSGNTIYF
TRBV18	TRBJ2-3	CASSPLGYELITDTQYF
TRBV6-5	TRBJ1-1	CASKRTGSVTEAFF
TRBV3-1/TRBV3-2	TRBJ2-1	CASSQGPLAGGLYNEQFF
TRBV4-1	TRBJ2-5	CASSQGTSGGSQETQYF
TRBV19	TRBJ1-1	CASTLRGTEAFF
TRBV11-2	TRBJ2-3	CASSLGAGAYAEPDTQYF
TRBV2	TRBJ1-1	CASTITPDRGKTEAFF
TRBV6-1	TRBJ2-3	CASSEASGGPDTQYF
TRBV30	TRBJ1-5	CAWDQGFGQPQHF
TRBV7-2	TRBJ2-7	CASSLVPQGYEQYF
TRBV28	TRBJ1-4	CASSSGQGRNEKLFF
TRBV6-5	TRBJ2-1	CASSPPGREQFF
TRBV18	TRBJ2-1	CASSPGGAVGDEQFF
TRBV19	TRBJ1-1	CASRRANTEAFF
TRBV6-5	TRBJ1-5	CASLGQVNQPQHF
TRBV5-1	TRBJ1-2	CASSPGQAAGYTF
TRBV4-3	TRBJ1-2	CASSQDPTAPSYGYTF
TRBV6-5	TRBJ2-2	CASSYSGAFTGELFF
TRBV25-1	TRBJ2-1	CASTARASGDYNEQFF
TRBV29-1	TRBJ1-3	CSVSTAGSGNTIYF
TRBV5-5	TRBJ1-5	CASSLGQGDQPQHF
TRBV29-1	TRBJ1-1	CSVGTGGRTEAFF
TRBV18	TRBJ2-7	CASSPDTGLATYEQYF
TRBV10-2	TRBJ1-4	CASSEQFHEKLFF
TRBV11-1	TRBJ2-1	CASSSTSGGWYNEQFF
TRBV6-1	TRBJ1-1	CASSEALRDLLEAFF
TRBV6-1	TRBJ1-1	CASSEIFVGGQGGTEAFF
TRBV11-1	TRBJ2-2	CASSLLPVTGELFF
TRBV7-2	TRBJ2-1	CASRYHGGNSYNEQFF
TRBV30	TRBJ1-2	CAWSVGGKGYGYTF
TRBV27	TRBJ1-2	CASSPIDGLGLYTF
TRBV6-2/TRBV6-3	TRBJ1-2	CASSYPGGNYGYTF